This TCR beta chain is drawn from a study of cytomegalovirus exposure and HLA in healthy donors. Germline loops: CDR1 LNHDA, CDR2 SQIVND (reference sequence). The CDR3 sequence is 14 residues long. The V end lost 3 bases, the J end lost 5 bases, and 10 bases lay between the germline ends. General study findings and limits: A missense variant in DCLRE1C was later tied to TCR beta V- and J-gene trimming.

The PCR used 60 Vbeta and 13 Jbeta primers. Profiling relied on immunoSEQ multiplex PCR, and the TCRdb table lists in-frame clones only, not all of them. Of 150,000 to 250,000 clones in the sample, roughly 85% were seen once. About this clone itself: Its antigen is not identified.

Sequencing used PBMCs. The genes are TRBV19 and TRBJ1-4; weak D call: TRBD1 (5 bases). This TCR was sampled from a woman between 25 and 40 years old in good health and CMV-seropositive. The CDR3 coding sequence is TGTGCCAGTAGTATGCAGGGCTGGAATGAAAAACTGTTTTTT. It specifies CASSMQGWNEKLFF.